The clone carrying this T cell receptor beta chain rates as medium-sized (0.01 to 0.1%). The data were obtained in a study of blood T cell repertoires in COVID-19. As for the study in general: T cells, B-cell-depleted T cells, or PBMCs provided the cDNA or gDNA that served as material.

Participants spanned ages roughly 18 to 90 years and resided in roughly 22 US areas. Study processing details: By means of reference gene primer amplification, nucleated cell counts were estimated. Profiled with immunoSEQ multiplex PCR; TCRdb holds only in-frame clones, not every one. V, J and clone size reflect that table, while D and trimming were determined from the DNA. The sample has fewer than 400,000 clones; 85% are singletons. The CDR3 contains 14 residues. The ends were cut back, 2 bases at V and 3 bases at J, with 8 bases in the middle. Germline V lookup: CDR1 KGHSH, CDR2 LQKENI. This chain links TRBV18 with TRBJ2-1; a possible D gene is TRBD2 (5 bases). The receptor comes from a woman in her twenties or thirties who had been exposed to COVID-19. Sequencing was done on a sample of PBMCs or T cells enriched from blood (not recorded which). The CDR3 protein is CASSPTSFYNEQFF. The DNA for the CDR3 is TGTGCCAGCTCACCAACTAGTTTCTACAATGAGCAGTTCTTC.